Following are 12 T cell receptor beta chains from one sample sequenced in a study of CD8+ T cells in alopecia areata. TCR sequencing used cDNA made by reverse transcription of extracted RNA. The protocol was immunoSEQ multiplex PCR, while the TCRdb copy is restricted to in-frame clones and leaves out a portion. The data show approximately 180,000 clones, 59% seen once. Here the sequenced sample was CD4+ T cells sorted from blood, taken at week 0. Every receptor here comes from a human donor with alopecia areata.

V usage is TRBV30 and J usage is TRBJ1-2, with TRBD1 matching 7 bases. Germline V gives CDR1 GTSNPN, CDR2 SVGIG (reference sequence). This CDR3 spans 14 amino acids. The J segment lost 13 bases and the V segment lost 0 bases, leaving 14 bases of the junction unmatched. In DNA, the CDR3 is TGTGCCTGGAGTGTACAACAAGGGGGCGAAGGGGGCACCTTC. Protein: CAWSVQQGGEGGTF.

Only a few counts were recorded for this clone. The chain employs TRBV10-3 and TRBJ2-2; TRBD1 matches at 7 bases. The junction had 5 bases not matched to a gene; V was cut back by 3 bases and J by 1 base. This CDR3 is built from 16 residues. CDR1 ENHRY and CDR2 SYGVKD come from the germline V gene. This chain's CDR3 is CAISDLRDRNTGELFF. For the CDR3, the DNA is TGTGCCATCAGTGATCTCCGGGACAGGAACACCGGGGAGCTGTTTTTT.

This clone was seen a few times. The genes are TRBV14 and TRBJ2-7, with D tentatively TRBD1 or TRBD2 (5 bases each). CDR3 size: 18 residues. Germline V gives CDR1 SGHDN, CDR2 FVKESK. Trimming shortened V by 2 bases and J by 1 base, and 21 bases separated the two germline ends. CDR3 in amino acids: CASSQWVGTRTHSYEQYF. CDR3 coding DNA: TGTGCCAGCAGCCAATGGGTGGGGACCCGGACGCATTCCTACGAGCAGTACTTC.

The V call is TRBV11-2, the J call TRBJ2-5; 9 positions agree with TRBD1. CDR3 length: 14 amino acids. Germline values: CDR1 SGHAT, CDR2 FQNNGV. The J segment lost 5 bases and the V segment lost 7 bases, leaving 8 bases of the junction unmatched. This CDR3 is CASTTDRGGETQYF. CDR3 nucleotide sequence: TGTGCCAGCACTACGGACAGGGGCGGGGAGACCCAGTACTTC.

This chain uses TRBV4-1 with TRBJ2-7, with D perhaps matching TRBD1 (5 bases). CDR3 length: 14 amino acids. V shed 4 bases and J shed 4 bases, with 14 bases lying between them. Germline CDR1 reads MGHRA; CDR2 reads YSYEKL. The CDR3, as DNA: TGCGCCAGCAGCCCCACGGTTCCAGGGTACGAGCAGTACTTC. Its translation: CASSPTVPGYEQYF.

The chain recombines TRBV30 with TRBJ2-3; 8 bases line up with TRBD1. Germline lookup yields CDR1 GTSNPN and CDR2 SVGIG (reference sequence). The length of the CDR3 is 13 residues. V lost 5 bases to trimming and J lost 3 bases; unmatched junction nucleotides: 4. The CDR3 DNA reads as TGTGCCTGGGCAGGGGGCCCTACAGATACGCAGTATTTT. Its translation: CAWAGGPTDTQYF.

The chain couples TRBV30 to TRBJ1-5; D gene ambiguous. The CDR3 has 15 residues. V lost 7 bases and J lost 3, with 19 bases in between. The germline V gene encodes CDR1 GTSNPN and CDR2 SVGIG (reference sequence). Written as DNA, the CDR3 is TGTGCCTACCACCCTTTCGGCAGTGACAATCAGCCCCAGCATTTT. As protein: CAYHPFGSDNQPQHF.

V is TRBV6-1 and J is TRBJ2-5; tentative D call: TRBD2 (5 bases). This CDR3 is 14 amino acids long. V was clipped by 4 bases and J by 5 bases, with 14 bases between them. Germline CDR1 MNHNS, CDR2 SASEGT. CDR3 bases: TGTGCCAGCAGTGGAGGGCTGTTGGGGGAGACCCAGTACTTC. Encoded protein: CASSGGLLGETQYF.

The chain joins TRBV6-5 to TRBJ2-1; no clear D. This CDR3 spans 13 amino acids. Trimming cost V 0 bases and J 12 bases, with 12 bases left between them. Germline CDR1 reads MNHEY; CDR2 reads SVGAGI. CDR3: CASSYSSERPQFF. The CDR3 coding sequence is TGTGCCAGCAGTTACTCGTCGGAGAGGCCGCAGTTCTTC.

This rearrangement joins TRBV18 to TRBJ2-7; possibly TRBD1 for D (6 bases). Germline values: CDR1 KGHSH, CDR2 LQKENI. V dropped 3 bases and J dropped 5 bases, with 14 bases sitting between them. The CDR3 is made up of 14 amino acids. Here the CDR3 DNA reads TGTGCCAGCTCACCTGCACAGGGTCTTCACGAGCAGTACTTC. It encodes CASSPAQGLHEQYF. The complete variable domain, with remaining parts taken from reference TRBV18 and TRBJ2-7, reads NAGVMQNPRHLVRRRGQEARLRCSPMKGHSHVYWYRQLPEEGLKFMVYLQKENIIDESGMPKERFSAEFPKEGPSILRIQQVVRGDSAAYFCASSPAQGLHEQYFGPGTRLTVT.

This clone has only a few counts. V and J are TRBV29-1 and TRBJ1-3, with D unresolved. Trimming took off 7 bases at V and 8 bases at J, with 9 bases between the two ends. Germline CDR1 is SQVTM and CDR2 is ANQGSEA. The CDR3 length is 10 residues. This CDR3 reads CSAAEDTIYF. The CDR3 DNA sequence: TGCAGCGCTGCGGAAGACACCATATATTTT.

In regard to this clone: Additional DNA sequences in this sample encode the identical CDR3. J is TRBJ2-7 and V is TRBV27; 7 positions agree with TRBD1. CDR1 MNHEY and CDR2 SMNVEV come from the germline V gene (reference sequence). Germline trimming cut 5 bases from V and 2 bases from J; bases unmatched to any gene: 9. The CDR3 has 15 amino acids. This CDR3 reads CASSPLGTAPYEQYF. CDR3 DNA sequence: TGTGCCAGCAGTCCGCTGGGGACAGCTCCCTACGAGCAGTACTTC.